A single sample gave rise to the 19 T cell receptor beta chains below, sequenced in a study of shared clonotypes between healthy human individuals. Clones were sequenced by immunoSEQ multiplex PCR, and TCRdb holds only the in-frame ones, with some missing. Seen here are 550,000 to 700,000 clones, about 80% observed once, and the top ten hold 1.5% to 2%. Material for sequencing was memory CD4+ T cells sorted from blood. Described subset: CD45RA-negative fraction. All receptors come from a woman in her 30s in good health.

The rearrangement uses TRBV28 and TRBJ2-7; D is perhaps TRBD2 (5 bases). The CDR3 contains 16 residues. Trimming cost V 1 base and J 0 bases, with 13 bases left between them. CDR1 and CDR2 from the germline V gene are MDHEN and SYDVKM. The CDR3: CASSLSRTPPSYEQYF. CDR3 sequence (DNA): TGTGCCAGCAGTTTATCCCGGACTCCTCCCTCCTACGAGCAGTACTTC. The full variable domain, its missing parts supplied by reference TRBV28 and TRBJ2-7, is DVKVTQSSRYLVKRTGEKVFLECVQDMDHENMFWYRQDPGLGLRLIYFSYDVKMKEKGDIPEGYSVSREKKERFSLILESASTNQTSMYLCASSLSRTPPSYEQYFGPGTRLTVT.

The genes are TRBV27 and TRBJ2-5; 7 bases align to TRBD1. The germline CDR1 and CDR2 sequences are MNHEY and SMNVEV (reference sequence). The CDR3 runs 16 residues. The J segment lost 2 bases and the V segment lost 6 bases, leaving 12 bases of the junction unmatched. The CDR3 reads CASRYKGQAHQETQYF. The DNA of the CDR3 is TGTGCCAGCAGATATAAAGGACAGGCGCATCAAGAGACCCAGTACTTC.

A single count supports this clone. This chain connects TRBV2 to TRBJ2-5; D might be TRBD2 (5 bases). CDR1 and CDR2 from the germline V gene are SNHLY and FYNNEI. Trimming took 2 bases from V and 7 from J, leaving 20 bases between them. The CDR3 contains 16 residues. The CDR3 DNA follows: TGTGCCAGCAGTGAAACGCCCGGCCCAGCGGCGGTGACCCAGTACTTC. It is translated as CASSETPGPAAVTQYF.

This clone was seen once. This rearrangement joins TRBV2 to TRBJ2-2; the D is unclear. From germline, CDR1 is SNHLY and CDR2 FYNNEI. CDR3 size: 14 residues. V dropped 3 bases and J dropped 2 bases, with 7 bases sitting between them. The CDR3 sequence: CASSEASNTGELFF. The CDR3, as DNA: TGTGCCAGCAGTGAGGCGTCCAACACCGGGGAGCTGTTTTTT. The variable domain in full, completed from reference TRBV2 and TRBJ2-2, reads EPEVTQTPSHQVTQMGQEVILRCVPISNHLYFYWYRQILGQKVEFLVSFYNNEISEKSEIFDDQFSVERPDGSNFTLKIRSTKLEDSAMYFCASSEASNTGELFFGEGSRLTVL.

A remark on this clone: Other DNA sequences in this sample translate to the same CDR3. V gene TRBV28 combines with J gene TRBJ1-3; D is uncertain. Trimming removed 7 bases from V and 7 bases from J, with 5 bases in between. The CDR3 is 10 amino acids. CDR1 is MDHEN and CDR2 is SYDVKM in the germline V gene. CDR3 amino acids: CASNGNTIYF. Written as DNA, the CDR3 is TGTGCCAGCAACGGGAACACCATATATTTT.

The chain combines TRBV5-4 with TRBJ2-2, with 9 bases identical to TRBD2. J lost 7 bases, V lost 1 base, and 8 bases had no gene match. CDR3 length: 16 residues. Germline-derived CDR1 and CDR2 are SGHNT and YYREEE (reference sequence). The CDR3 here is CASSLISLAGIGELFF. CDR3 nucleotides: TGTGCCAGCAGCTTGATTTCTCTAGCGGGAATCGGGGAGCTGTTTTTT. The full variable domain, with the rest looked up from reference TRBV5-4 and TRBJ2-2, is ETGVTQSPTHLIKTRGQQVTLRCSSQSGHNTVSWYQQALGQGPQFIFQYYREEENGRGNFPPRFSGLQFPNYSSELNVNALELDDSALYLCASSLISLAGIGELFFGEGSRLTVL.

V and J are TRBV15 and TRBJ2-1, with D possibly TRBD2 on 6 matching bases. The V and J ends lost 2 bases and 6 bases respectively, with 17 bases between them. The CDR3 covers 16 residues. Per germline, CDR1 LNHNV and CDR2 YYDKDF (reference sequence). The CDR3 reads CATSRQTTSQSNEQFF. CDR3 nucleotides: TGTGCCACCAGCAGACAGACTACTAGCCAAAGCAATGAGCAGTTCTTC.

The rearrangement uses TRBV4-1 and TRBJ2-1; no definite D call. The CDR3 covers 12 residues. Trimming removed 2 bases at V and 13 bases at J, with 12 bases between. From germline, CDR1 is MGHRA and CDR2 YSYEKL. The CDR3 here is CASSQPSKPQFF. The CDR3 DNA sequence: TGCGCCAGCAGCCAACCAAGTAAACCCCAGTTCTTC.

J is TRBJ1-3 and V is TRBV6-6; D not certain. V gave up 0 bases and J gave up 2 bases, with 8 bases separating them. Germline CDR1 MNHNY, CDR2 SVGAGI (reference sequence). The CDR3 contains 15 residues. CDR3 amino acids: CASSYSRLPGNTIYF. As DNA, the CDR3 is TGTGCCAGCAGTTACTCACGACTTCCTGGAAACACCATATATTTT.

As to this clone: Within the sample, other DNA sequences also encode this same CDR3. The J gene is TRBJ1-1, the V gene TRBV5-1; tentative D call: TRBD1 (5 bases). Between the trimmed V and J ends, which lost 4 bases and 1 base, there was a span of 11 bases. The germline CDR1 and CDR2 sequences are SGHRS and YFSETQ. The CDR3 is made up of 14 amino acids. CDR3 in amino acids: CASSPGTENTEAFF. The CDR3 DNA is TGCGCCAGCAGCCCCGGGACGGAGAACACTGAAGCTTTCTTT.

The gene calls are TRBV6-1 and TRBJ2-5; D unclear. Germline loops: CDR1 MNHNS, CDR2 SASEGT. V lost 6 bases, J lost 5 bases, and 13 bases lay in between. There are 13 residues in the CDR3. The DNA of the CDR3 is TGTGCCAGCAGCACGGCGATTTGGGAGACCCAGTACTTC. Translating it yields CASSTAIWETQYF.

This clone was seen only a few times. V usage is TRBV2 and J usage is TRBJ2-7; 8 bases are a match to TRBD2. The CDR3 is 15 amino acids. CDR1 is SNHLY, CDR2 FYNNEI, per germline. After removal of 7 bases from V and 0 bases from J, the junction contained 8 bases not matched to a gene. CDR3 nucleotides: TGTGCCAGCACCCCTTGGACTAGCAGCTCCTACGAGCAGTACTTC. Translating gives CASTPWTSSSYEQYF.

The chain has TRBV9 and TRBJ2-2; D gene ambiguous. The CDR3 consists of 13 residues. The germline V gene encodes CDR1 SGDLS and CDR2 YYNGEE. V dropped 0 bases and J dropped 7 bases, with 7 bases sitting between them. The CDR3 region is CASSVDNHGELFF. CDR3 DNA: TGTGCCAGCAGCGTAGATAACCACGGGGAGCTGTTTTTT.

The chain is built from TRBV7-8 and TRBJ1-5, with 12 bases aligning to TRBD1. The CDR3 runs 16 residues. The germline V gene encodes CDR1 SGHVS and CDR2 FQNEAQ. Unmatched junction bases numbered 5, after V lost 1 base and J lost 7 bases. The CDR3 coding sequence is TGTGCCAGCAGCTTAGGGGACAGGGGGCGGTGGCAGCCCCAGCATTTT. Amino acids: CASSLGDRGRWQPQHF.

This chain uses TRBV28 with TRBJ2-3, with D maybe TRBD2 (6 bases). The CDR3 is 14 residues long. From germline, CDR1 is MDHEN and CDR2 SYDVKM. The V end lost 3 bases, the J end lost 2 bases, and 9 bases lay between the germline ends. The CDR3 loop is CASSFGGTTDTQYF. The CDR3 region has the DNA TGTGCCAGCAGTTTTGGGGGGACCACAGATACGCAGTATTTT.

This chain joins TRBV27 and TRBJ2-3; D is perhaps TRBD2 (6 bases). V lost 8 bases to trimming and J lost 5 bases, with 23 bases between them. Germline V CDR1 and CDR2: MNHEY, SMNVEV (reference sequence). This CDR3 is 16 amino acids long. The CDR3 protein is CASSTEARGIVDTQYF. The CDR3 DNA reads TGTGCCAGCTCCACGGAGGCACGGGGGATTGTAGATACGCAGTATTTT.

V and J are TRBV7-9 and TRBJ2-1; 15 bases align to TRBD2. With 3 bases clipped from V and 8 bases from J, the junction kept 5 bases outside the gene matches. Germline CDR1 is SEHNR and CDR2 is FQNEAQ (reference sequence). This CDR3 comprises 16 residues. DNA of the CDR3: TGTGCCAGCAGCTTTTTGGGACTAGCGGGAGGATATGAGCAGTTCTTC. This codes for CASSFLGLAGGYEQFF.

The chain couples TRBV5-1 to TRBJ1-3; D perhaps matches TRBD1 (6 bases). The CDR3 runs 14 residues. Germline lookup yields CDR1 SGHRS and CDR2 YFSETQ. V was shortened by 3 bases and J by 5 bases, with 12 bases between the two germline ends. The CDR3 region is CASSWAGERNTIYF. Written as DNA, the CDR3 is TGCGCCAGCAGCTGGGCAGGGGAGAGAAACACCATATATTTT.

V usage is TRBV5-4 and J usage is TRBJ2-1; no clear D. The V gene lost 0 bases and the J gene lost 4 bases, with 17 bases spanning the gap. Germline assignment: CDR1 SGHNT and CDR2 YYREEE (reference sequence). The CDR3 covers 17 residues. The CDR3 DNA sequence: TGTGCCAGCAGCTTGGGCAGCCCTCGGGTCCTGTACAATGAGCAGTTCTTC. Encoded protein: CASSLGSPRVLYNEQFF.